The source of this T cell receptor (beta chain) is a study of T-cell reconstitution after alpha-beta-depleted transplantation in children. TCRbeta library preparation incorporated unique molecular identifiers. TCRdb processed the PCR reads anew with MiXCR; each CDR3 protein has one entry. The sample yields roughly 400,000 distinct CDR3 sequences, around 21% seen once. This clonotype was seen only a few times. The specimen was PBMCs from the stem cell graft donor, collected from the stem cell graft. The TCR sequence derives from a human donor who donated a stem cell graft to a child with acute myeloid leukemia.

CDR3 bases: TGCGCCAGCAGCTTGGAGGCAGGGGGCGCGAATTCACCCCTCCACTTT. Protein sequence: CASSLEAGGANSPLHF. The chain recombines TRBV5-1 with TRBJ1-6; TRBD1 matches 8 bases. The V gene end was trimmed by 0 bases and the J gene end by 7 bases; junction bases not matched to a gene: 6. The CDR3 covers 16 residues. CDR1 is SGHRS, CDR2 YFSETQ, per germline.